This TCR beta chain was obtained from a study of blood T cell repertoires in COVID-19 (dated by TCRdb to 2018 to 2021). Regarding the research as a whole: Samples from collaborators originated in the United States, Italy and Spain and spanned both the acute and convalescent phases of COVID-19. The prospective study material was composed of cDNA or gDNA derived from T cells, B-cell-depleted T cells, or PBMCs. Subjects who had been exposed to COVID-19, were actively infected with it, or had recovered from it provided the deeply sampled blood TCRbeta repertoires that made up the dataset. The repertoires were released in a freely available public database intended as a resource for research on the immune response to SARS-CoV-2. Samples came from the ongoing ImmuneRACE study (first 160 participants) plus 1,254 subjects from 6 global collaborators. A de-identified subject ID, COVID-19 status, age in years and sex were almost always included in the sample metadata. Where available, HLA class I and class II types were taken from metadata supplied by the sample provider and were not determined by assay-based typing. Summary of the overall study and its limitations: Clinical and demographic metadata were provided uncurated, with the amount varying by source and participant.

TCRbeta CDR3 regions were amplified from genomic DNA by means of the immunoSEQ Assay, a bias-controlled multiplex PCR. Turning to the authors' computational methods: The number of nucleated cells in each sample was estimated by amplification of reference gene primers within the assay. Sequence reads were collapsed and filtered to measure the absolute abundance of every unique TCRbeta CDR3 rearrangement. Productive Simpson clonality was computed per sample as the square root of Simpson's diversity index over productive rearrangements. The immuneACCESS repertoire file appears here via TCRdb, limited to in-frame rearrangements. These files lack a portion of the clones; in checked studies, under half of the deficit traces to unresolved V genes, and the cause of the others is not known. That table gives V, J and clone size, and the DNA gave D and trimming. Here the sample has more than 100,000 clones; around four fifths occur a single time. In total, the top ten clones hold 2% to 3% of the sample.

CDR1 LGHDT and CDR2 YNNKEL are derived from the germline V gene (reference sequence). V is clipped by 3 bases and J by 3 bases, and the sequence between their germline boundaries is 20 bases long. The CDR3, from cysteine to phenylalanine, totals 17 residues. The only DNA kept is the CDR3, 51 bases in frame from the first base. In the prospective study, participants were about 18 to 95 years old, resided in about two dozen geographic areas of the United States, and were enrolled through a virtual design. To assign participants to cohorts, the prospective study relied on clinical history that participants themselves reported in a screening survey and a study questionnaire. In the prospective study, mobile phlebotomists collected whole blood, serum and a nasopharyngeal or oropharyngeal swab from each participant. Additional blood draws and questionnaires over an approximately 2-month period could optionally be provided by prospective study participants. Before DNA extraction, blood samples from the prospective study were shipped at room temperature or frozen.

Details on this clone: Its antigen remains unidentified. No clone much larger than this one lies a single base away; base qualities are absent.

The rearranged segments are TRBV3-1 (or the pseudogene TRBV3-2) and TRBJ1-2; tentative D gene TRBD1, with 6 bases matching. The TCR sequence derives from a man aged 35 to 55 with acute COVID-19. Sequencing was performed on PBMCs or T cells enriched from blood (not recorded which). The nucleotides are TGTGCCAGCAGCCACGATCTGGTGATTTCAGGGGACTATGGCTACACCTTC. Translated, it reads CASSHDLVISGDYGYTF.